This T cell receptor (beta chain) emerged from a study of blood T cell repertoires in COVID-19. CDR1 and CDR2 (germline): MNHNS, SASEGT. The length of the CDR3 is 16 residues. J lost 0 bases, V lost 4 bases, and 5 bases had no gene match. Data came from immunoSEQ multiplex PCR; TCRdb stores just in-frame clones and leaves some out. The sample contains hundreds of thousands of clones, approximately 83% of which appear only once. The TCR comes from a woman in her 30s who had recovered from COVID-19. The chain couples TRBV6-1 to TRBJ2-7; 11 bases agree with TRBD2. Sequencing input: peripheral blood. The CDR3 DNA follows: TGTGCCAGCAGTGCCGGCCTAGCGGGGGGCTCCTACGAGCAGTACTTC. It codes for CASSAGLAGGSYEQYF.